The 8 T cell receptor beta chains in this list originate from one sample, sequenced in a study of beta chain features in type 1 diabetes (dated by TCRdb to 2016 to 2019). Results and caveats for the whole study, not just this receptor: Type 1 diabetes patients showed a moderate but significant shortening of TCRB CDR3 length in all four CD4+ subsets.

Antigen specificity for these receptors is unknown. Receptors were amplified or captured by the immunoSEQ multiplex PCR assay. All of the isolated RNA was reverse transcribed with the High Capacity cDNA Reverse Transcription Kit, so expressed TCRB transcripts were sequenced. Drawn from immuneACCESS, this table holds only the in-frame rearrangements with V and J called that TCRdb kept. Clones are partly lost; checked studies trace under half to an unresolved V gene and leave the rest unexplained. The sample table shows some 240,000 clones, and 16% are seen once. 0.08% to 0.095% of the sample rests with the top ten. The source material was naive CD4+ T cells from blood. The cell subset or site label of this sample denotes: true naive CD4+ T cells. These receptors came from a man aged 25-40 years with type 1 diabetes.

The genes are TRBV6-5 and TRBJ2-7; 7 nucleotides match TRBD1. Trimming at V came to 6 bases and at J to 3 bases, leaving 5 bases not matched to a gene. From germline, CDR1 is MNHEY and CDR2 SVGAGI. The CDR3 loop spans 13 amino acids. DNA for the CDR3: TGTGCCAGCAGCCGACAGGGCGTCTACGAGCAGTACTTC. Its translation: CASSRQGVYEQYF.

The chain recombines TRBV7-2 with TRBJ2-7, with D unclear. CDR1 and CDR2 (germline): SGHTA, FQGNSA. V gave up 1 base and J gave up 0 bases, with 10 bases separating them. There are 15 residues in the CDR3. CDR3 region: CASSLGQVSSYEQYF. The CDR3 DNA sequence: TGTGCCAGCAGCTTAGGGCAGGTGAGCTCCTACGAGCAGTACTTC.

The V call is TRBV5-4, the J call TRBJ2-2; D could derive from TRBD1 or TRBD2 (5 bases each). This CDR3 has 15 amino acids. With 5 bases removed from V and 5 bases from J, the gap between germline ends came to 16 bases. CDR1 and CDR2 (germline): SGHNT, YYREEE (reference sequence). CDR3: CASRGDALSTGELFF. Here the CDR3 DNA reads TGTGCCAGCAGGGGGGACGCCTTAAGTACCGGGGAGCTGTTTTTT. The variable domain in full, completed from reference TRBV5-4 and TRBJ2-2, reads ETGVTQSPTHLIKTRGQQVTLRCSSQSGHNTVSWYQQALGQGPQFIFQYYREEENGRGNFPPRFSGLQFPNYSSELNVNALELDDSALYLCASRGDALSTGELFFGEGSRLTVL.

This clone was counted a few times. The chain's CDR3 is CASSRRLAGGLNEQFF. CDR3 DNA: TGTGCCAGCAGCCGCAGACTAGCGGGAGGTTTAAATGAGCAGTTCTTC. The V and J genes are TRBV11-2 and TRBJ2-1; 13 nucleotides line up with TRBD2. This CDR3 has 16 residues. From germline, CDR1 is SGHAT and CDR2 FQNNGV. With V trimmed by 5 bases and J by 7 bases, 8 bases remained unmatched.

The chain recombines TRBV5-6 with TRBJ1-1; D unresolved. Per germline, CDR1 SGHDT and CDR2 YYEEEE. V lost 3 bases, J lost 7 bases, and 7 bases lay in between. CDR3 size: 11 residues. The CDR3 loop is CASSSGFEAFF. For the CDR3, the DNA is TGTGCCAGCAGCTCCGGATTTGAAGCTTTCTTT.

The J gene is TRBJ2-6, the V gene TRBV14; D is perhaps TRBD1 (6 bases). Germline V lookup: CDR1 SGHDN, CDR2 FVKESK. The V gene lost 4 bases and the J gene lost 3 bases, with 13 bases spanning the gap. CDR3 length: 16 residues. The CDR3 loop reads CASSPTGLSGANVLTF. For the CDR3, the DNA is TGTGCCAGCAGCCCCACAGGGTTAAGTGGGGCCAACGTCCTGACTTTC.

The chain has TRBV6-5 and TRBJ2-4; no firm D call. The length of the CDR3 is 11 residues. The V end lost 7 bases, the J end lost 10 bases, and 11 bases lay between the germline ends. Germline loops: CDR1 MNHEY, CDR2 SVGAGI. CDR3 DNA: TGTGCCAGCAAACAAGAATTTATTCAGTACTTC. Translating gives CASKQEFIQYF.

This clone occurred a few times. V and J are TRBV7-3 and TRBJ2-6; D unresolved. CDR1 is SGHTA, CDR2 FQGTGA, per germline. The CDR3 extends over 15 amino acids. Deletions cut 4 bases from V and 1 base from J, with 8 bases between. The CDR3 region is CASSSYTSGANVLTF. CDR3 bases: TGTGCCAGCAGCTCCTACACTTCTGGGGCCAACGTCCTGACTTTC. The full variable domain, completed using reference TRBV7-3 and TRBJ2-6, is GAGVSQTPSNKVTEKGKYVELRCDPISGHTALYWYRQSLGQGPEFLIYFQGTGAADDSGLPNDRFFAVRPEGSVSTLKIQRTERGDSAVYLCASSSYTSGANVLTFGAGSRLTVL.